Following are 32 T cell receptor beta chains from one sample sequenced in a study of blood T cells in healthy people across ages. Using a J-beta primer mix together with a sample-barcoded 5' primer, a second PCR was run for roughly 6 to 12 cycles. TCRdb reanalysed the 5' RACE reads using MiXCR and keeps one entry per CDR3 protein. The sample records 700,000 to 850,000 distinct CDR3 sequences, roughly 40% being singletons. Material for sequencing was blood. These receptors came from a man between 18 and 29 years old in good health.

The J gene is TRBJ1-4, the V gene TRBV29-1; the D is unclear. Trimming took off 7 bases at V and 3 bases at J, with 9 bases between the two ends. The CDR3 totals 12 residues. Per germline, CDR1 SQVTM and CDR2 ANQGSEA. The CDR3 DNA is TGCAGCGCGGTGGCCCCTAATGAAAAACTGTTTTTT. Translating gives CSAVAPNEKLFF.

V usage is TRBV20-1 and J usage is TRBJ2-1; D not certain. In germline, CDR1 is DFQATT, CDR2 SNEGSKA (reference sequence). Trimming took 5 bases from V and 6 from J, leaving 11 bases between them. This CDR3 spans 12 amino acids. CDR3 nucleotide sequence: TGCAGTGCTGGCTCCGATTTCAATGAGCAGTTCTTC. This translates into CSAGSDFNEQFF.

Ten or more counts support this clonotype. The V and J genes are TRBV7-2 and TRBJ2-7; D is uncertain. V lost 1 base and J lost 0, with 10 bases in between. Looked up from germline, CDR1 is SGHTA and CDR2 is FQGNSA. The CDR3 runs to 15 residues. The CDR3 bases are TGTGCCAGCAGCTTAGGACGGCACCTCTCCTACGAGCAGTACTTC. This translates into CASSLGRHLSYEQYF.

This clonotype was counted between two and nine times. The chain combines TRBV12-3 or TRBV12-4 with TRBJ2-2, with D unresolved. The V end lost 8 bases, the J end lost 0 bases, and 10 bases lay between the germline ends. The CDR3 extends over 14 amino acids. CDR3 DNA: TGTGCCAGCCTAATAACGACGAACACCGGGGAGCTGTTTTTT. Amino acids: CASLITTNTGELFF.

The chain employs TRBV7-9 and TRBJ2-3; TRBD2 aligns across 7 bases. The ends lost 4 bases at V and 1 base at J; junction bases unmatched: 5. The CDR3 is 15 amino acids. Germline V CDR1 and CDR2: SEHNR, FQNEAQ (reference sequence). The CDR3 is CASSSTGGRTDTQYF. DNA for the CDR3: TGTGCCAGCAGCTCAACGGGGGGACGCACAGATACGCAGTATTTT.

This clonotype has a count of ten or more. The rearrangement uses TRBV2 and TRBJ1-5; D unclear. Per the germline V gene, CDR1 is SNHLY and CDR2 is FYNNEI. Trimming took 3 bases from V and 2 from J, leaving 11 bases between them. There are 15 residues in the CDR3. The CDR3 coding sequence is TGTGCCAGCAGTGAGAGGGCGAGGGGCAATCAGCCCCAGCATTTT. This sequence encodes CASSERARGNQPQHF. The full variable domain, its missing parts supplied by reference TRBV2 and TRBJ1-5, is EPEVTQTPSHQVTQMGQEVILRCVPISNHLYFYWYRQILGQKVEFLVSFYNNEISEKSEIFDDQFSVERPDGSNFTLKIRSTKLEDSAMYFCASSERARGNQPQHFGDGTRLSIL.

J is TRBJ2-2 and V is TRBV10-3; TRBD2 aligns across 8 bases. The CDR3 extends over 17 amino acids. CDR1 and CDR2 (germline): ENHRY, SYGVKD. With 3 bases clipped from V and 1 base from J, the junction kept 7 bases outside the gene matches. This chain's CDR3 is CAISDRRGVLNTGELFF. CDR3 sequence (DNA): TGTGCCATCAGTGATAGGCGGGGGGTGCTGAACACCGGGGAGCTGTTTTTT.

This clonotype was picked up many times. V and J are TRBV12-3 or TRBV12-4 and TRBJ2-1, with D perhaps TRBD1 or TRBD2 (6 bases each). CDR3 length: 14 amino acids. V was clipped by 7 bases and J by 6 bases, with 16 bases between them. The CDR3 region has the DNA TGTGCCAGCACACCGGGGGCTAGGGGCAATGAGCAGTTCTTC. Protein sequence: CASTPGARGNEQFF.

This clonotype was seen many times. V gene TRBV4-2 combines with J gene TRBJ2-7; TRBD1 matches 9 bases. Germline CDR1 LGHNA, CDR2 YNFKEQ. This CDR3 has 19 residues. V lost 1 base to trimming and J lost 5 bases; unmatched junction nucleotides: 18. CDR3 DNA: TGTGCCAGCAGCCAAGTCCATCTTAGCAAGGACAGGGGAAGGAACGAGCAGTACTTC. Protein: CASSQVHLSKDRGRNEQYF.

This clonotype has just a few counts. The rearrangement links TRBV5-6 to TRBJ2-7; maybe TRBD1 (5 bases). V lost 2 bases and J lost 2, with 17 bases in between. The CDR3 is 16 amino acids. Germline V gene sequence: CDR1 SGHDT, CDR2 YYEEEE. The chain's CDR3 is CASSFSALGVPYEQYF. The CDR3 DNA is TGTGCCAGCAGCTTTTCCGCTTTAGGGGTCCCCTACGAGCAGTACTTC.

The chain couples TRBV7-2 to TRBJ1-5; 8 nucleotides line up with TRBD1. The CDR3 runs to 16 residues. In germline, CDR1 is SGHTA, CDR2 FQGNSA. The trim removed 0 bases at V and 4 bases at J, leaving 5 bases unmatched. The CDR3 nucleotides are TGTGCCAGCAGCTTAGCGGGGACAGGTATAAATCAGCCCCAGCATTTT. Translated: CASSLAGTGINQPQHF.

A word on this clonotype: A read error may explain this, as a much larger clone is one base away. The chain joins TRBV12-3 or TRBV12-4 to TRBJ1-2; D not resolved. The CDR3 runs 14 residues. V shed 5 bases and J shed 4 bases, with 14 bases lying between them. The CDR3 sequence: CASSVYGGPYGYTF. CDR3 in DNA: TGTGCCAGCAGTGTGTACGGAGGGCCCTATGGCTACACCTTC.

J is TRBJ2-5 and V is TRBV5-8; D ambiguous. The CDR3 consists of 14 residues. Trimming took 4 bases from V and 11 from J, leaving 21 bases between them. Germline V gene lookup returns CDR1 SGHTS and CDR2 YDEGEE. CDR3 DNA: TGTGCCAGCAGCAGGGAAAAGTATGGCAATGAGCAGTACTTC. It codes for CASSREKYGNEQYF.

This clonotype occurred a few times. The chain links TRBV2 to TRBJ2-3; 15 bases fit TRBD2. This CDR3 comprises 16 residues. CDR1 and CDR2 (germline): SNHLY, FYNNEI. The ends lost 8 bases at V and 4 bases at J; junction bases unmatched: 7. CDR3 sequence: CASQPGLAGGADTQYF. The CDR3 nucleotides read TGTGCCAGCCAGCCGGGACTAGCGGGGGGTGCAGATACGCAGTATTTT.

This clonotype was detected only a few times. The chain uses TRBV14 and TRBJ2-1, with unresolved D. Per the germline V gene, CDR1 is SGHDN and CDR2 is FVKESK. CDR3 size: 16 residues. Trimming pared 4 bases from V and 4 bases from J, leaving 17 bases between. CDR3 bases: TGTGCCAGCAGCCTAGAAACGGTCCTTCGGTACAATGAGCAGTTCTTC. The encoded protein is CASSLETVLRYNEQFF. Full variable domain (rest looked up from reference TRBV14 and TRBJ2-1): EAGVTQFPSHSVIEKGQTVTLRCDPISGHDNLYWYRRVMGKEIKFLLHFVKESKQDESGMPNNRFLAERTGGTYSTLKVQPAELEDSGVYFCASSLETVLRYNEQFFGPGTRLTVL.

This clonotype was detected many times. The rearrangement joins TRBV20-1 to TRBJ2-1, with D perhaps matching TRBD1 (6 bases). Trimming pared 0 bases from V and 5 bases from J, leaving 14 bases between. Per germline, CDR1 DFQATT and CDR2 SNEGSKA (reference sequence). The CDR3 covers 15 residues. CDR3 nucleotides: TGCAGTGCTAGAGATGCAGGACAGACTGACAATGAGCAGTTCTTC. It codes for CSARDAGQTDNEQFF.

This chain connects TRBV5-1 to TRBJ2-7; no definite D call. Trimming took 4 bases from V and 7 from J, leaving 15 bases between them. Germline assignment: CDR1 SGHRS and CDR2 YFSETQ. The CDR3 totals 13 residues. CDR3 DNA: TGCGCCAGCAGCCAAAGCGCCTACAATGAGCAGTACTTC. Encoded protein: CASSQSAYNEQYF.

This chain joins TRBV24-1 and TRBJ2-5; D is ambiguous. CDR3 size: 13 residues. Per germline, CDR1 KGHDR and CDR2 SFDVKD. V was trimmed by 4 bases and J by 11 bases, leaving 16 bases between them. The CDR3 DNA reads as TGTGCCACCAGTGACGGGCACTACAATGAGCAGTACTTC. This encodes CATSDGHYNEQYF.

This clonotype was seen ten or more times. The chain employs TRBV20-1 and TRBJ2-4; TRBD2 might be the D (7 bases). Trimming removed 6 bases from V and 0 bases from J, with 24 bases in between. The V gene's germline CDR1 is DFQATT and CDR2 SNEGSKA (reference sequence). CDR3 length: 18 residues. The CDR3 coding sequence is TGCAGTGCCCCCCTCGGGGGGCGAAGGTTACTAGCCAAAAACATTCAGTACTTC. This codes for CSAPLGGRRLLAKNIQYF.

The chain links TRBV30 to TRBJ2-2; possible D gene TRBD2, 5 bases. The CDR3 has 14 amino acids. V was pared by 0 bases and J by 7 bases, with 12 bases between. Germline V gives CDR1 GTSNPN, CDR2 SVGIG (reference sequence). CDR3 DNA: TGTGCCTGGAGTGTGACGCGGGTAATCGGGGAGCTGTTTTTT. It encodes CAWSVTRVIGELFF.

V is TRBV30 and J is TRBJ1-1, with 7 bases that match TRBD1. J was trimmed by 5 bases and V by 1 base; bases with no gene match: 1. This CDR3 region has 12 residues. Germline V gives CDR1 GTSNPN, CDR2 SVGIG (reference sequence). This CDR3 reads CAWSETGTEAFF. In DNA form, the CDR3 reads TGTGCCTGGAGTGAGACAGGGACTGAAGCTTTCTTT.

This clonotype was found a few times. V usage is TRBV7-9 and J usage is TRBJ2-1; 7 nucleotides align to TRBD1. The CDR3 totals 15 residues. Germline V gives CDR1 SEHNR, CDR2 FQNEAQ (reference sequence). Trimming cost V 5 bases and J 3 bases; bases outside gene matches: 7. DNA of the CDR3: TGTGCCAGCAGCGCCCGGGACAGTAACTACAATGAGCAGTTCTTC. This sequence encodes CASSARDSNYNEQFF.

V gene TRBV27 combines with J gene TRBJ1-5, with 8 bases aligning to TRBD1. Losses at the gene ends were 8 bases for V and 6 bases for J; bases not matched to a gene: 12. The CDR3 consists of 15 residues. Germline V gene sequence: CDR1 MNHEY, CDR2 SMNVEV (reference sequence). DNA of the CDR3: TGTGCCAGCCGGGGACCAGGGGGCGTCAGTCAGCCCCAGCATTTT. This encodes CASRGPGGVSQPQHF.

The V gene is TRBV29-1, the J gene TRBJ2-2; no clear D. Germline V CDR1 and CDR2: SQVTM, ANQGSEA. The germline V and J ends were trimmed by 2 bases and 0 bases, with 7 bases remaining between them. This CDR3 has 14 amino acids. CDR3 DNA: TGCAGCGTTGAACACGTTTCGAACACCGGGGAGCTGTTTTTT. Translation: CSVEHVSNTGELFF.

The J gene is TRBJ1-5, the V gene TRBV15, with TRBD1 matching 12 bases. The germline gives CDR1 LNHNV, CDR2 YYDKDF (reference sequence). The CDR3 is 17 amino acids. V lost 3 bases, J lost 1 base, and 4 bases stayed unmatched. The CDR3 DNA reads TGTGCCACCAGCAGGGGGGGACAGGGGGCGAGCAATCAGCCCCAGCATTTT. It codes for CATSRGGQGASNQPQHF. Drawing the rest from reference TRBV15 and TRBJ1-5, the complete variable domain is DAMVIQNPRYQVTQFGKPVTLSCSQTLNHNVMYWYQQKSSQAPKLLFHYYDKDFNNEADTPDNFQSRRPNTSFCFLDIRSPGLGDTAMYLCATSRGGQGASNQPQHFGDGTRLSIL.

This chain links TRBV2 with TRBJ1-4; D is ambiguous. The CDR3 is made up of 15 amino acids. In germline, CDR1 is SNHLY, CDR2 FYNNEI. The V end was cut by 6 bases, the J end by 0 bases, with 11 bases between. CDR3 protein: CASSRLSATNEKLFF. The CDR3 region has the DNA TGTGCCAGCAGCCGGCTATCAGCAACTAATGAAAAACTGTTTTTT.

The CDR3 region is CSAQLRGGFKDTEAFF. CDR3 bases: TGCAGTGCACAGCTCAGGGGAGGGTTCAAGGACACTGAAGCTTTCTTT. V usage is TRBV20-1 and J usage is TRBJ1-1; tentatively, D is TRBD1 (6 bases). V was trimmed by 6 bases and J by 3 bases, leaving 23 bases between them. This CDR3 has 16 residues. Germline V lookup: CDR1 DFQATT, CDR2 SNEGSKA (reference sequence).

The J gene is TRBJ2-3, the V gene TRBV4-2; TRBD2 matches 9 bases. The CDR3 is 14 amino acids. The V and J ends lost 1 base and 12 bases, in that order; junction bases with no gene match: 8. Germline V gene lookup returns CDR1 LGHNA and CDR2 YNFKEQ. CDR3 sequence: CASSQVVAGALQYF. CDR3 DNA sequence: TGTGCCAGCAGCCAAGTCGTAGCGGGGGCCCTCCAGTATTTT.

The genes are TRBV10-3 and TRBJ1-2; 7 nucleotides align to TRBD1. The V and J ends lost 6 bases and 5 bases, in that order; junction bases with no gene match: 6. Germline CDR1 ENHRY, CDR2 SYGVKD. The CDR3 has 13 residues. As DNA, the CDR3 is TGTGCCATCAGCCCCGGGACAGCTTATGGCTACACCTTC. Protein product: CAISPGTAYGYTF.

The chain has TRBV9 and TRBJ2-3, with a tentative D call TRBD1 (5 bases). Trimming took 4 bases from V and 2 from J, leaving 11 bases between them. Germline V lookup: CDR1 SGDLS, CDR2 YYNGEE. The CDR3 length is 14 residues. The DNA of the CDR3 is TGTGCCAGCAGCATAGGGGTTGACACAGATACGCAGTATTTT. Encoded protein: CASSIGVDTDTQYF.

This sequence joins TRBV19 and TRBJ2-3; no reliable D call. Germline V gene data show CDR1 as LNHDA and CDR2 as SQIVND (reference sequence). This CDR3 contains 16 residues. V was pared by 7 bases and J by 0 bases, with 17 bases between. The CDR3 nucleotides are TGTGCCAGTAATCCCATCCCATATGAAAGCACAGATACGCAGTATTTT. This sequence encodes CASNPIPYESTDTQYF. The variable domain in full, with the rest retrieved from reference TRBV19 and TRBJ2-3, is DGGITQSPKYLFRKEGQNVTLSCEQNLNHDAMYWYRQDPGQGLRLIYYSQIVNDFQKGDIAEGYSVSREKKESFPLTVTSAQKNPTAFYLCASNPIPYESTDTQYFGPGTRLTVL.

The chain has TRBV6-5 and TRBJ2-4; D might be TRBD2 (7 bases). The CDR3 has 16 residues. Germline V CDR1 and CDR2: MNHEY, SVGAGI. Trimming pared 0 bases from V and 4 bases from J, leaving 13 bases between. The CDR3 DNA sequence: TGTGCCAGCAGTTACTCTGGCGGGGGCGCAAAAAACATTCAGTACTTC. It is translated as CASSYSGGGAKNIQYF.